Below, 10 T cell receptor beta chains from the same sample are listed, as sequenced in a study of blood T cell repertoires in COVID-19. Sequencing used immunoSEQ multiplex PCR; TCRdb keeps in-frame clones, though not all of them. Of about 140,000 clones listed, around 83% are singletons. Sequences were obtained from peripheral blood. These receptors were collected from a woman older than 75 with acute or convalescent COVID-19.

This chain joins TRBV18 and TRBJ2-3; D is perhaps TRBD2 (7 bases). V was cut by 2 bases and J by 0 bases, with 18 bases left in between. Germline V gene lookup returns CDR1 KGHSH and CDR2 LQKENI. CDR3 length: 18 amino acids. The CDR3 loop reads CASSPFSAGATSTDTQYF. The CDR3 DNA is TGTGCCAGCTCACCATTTTCGGCGGGGGCTACTAGCACAGATACGCAGTATTTT.

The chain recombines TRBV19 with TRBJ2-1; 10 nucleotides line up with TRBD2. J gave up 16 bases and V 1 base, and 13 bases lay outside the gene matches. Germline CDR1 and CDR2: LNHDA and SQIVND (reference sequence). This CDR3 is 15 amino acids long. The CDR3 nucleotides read TGTGCCAGTAGTATAGGCCGCAGCGGGAGGGCCCGGCAATTCTTC. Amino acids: CASSIGRSGRARQFF.

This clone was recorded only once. CDR3 coding DNA: TGTGCCAGCAGCCCACAGGGGGGTTTCCTTGACACTGAAGCTTTCTTT. Translating it yields CASSPQGGFLDTEAFF. The rearrangement links TRBV9 to TRBJ1-1, with 8 bases aligning to TRBD1. CDR3 length equals 16 residues. The J segment lost 3 bases and the V segment lost 4 bases, leaving 11 bases of the junction unmatched. Looked up from germline, CDR1 is SGDLS and CDR2 is YYNGEE.

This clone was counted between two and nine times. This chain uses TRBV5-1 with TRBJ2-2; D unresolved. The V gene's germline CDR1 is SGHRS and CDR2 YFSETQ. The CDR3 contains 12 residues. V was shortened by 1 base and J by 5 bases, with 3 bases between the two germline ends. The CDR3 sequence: CASSLTTGELFF. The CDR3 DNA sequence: TGCGCCAGCAGCTTGACTACCGGGGAGCTGTTTTTT.

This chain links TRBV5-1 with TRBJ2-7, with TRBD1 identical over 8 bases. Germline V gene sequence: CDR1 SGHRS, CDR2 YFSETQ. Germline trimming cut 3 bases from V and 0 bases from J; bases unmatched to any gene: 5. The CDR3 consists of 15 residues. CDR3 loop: CASSSRTGRSYEQYF. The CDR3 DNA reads TGCGCCAGCAGCTCCAGGACAGGGCGCTCCTACGAGCAGTACTTC. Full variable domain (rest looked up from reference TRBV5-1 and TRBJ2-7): KAGVTQTPRYLIKTRGQQVTLSCSPISGHRSVSWYQQTPGQGLQFLFEYFSETQRNKGNFPGRFSGRQFSNSRSEMNVSTLELGDSALYLCASSSRTGRSYEQYFGPGTRLTVT.

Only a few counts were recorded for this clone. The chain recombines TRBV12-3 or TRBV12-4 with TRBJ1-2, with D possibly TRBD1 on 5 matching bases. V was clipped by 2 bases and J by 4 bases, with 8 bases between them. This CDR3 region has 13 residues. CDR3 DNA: TGTGCCAGCAGTTTACAGGGCGGCTATGGCTACACCTTC. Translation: CASSLQGGYGYTF.

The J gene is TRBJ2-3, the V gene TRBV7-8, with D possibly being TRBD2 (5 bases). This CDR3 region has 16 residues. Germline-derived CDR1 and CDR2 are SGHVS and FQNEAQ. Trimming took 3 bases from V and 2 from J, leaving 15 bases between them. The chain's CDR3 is CASSLRTVGDTDTQYF. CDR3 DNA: TGTGCCAGCAGCTTGAGGACTGTCGGAGACACAGATACGCAGTATTTT.

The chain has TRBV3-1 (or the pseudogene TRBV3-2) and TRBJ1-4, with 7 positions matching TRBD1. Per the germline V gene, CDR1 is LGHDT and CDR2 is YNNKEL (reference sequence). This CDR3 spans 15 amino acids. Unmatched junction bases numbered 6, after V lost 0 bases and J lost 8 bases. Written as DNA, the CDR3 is TGTGCCAGCAGCCAAGATCTAATCAGGGGGGAAAAACTGTTTTTT. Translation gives CASSQDLIRGEKLFF.

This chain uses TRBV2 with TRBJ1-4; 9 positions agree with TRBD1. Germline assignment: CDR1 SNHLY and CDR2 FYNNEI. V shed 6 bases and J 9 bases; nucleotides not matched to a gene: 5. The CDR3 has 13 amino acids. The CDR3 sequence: CASRMGTGQKLFF. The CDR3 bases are TGTGCCAGCAGGATGGGGACAGGGCAAAAACTGTTTTTT.

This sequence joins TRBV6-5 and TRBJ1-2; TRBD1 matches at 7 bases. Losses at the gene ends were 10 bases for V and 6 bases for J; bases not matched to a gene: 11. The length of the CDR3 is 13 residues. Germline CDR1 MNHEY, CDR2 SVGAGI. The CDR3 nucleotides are TGTGCCACCTCTATGACAGGGTTGGATGGCTACACCTTC. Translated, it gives CATSMTGLDGYTF.